This note documents a single TCR beta chain sequence. This clonotype was detected many times. Its antigen remains undetermined. No base-level quality is on record; no much larger clone is a single base apart. Reading the germline V gene (reference sequence) gives CDR1 SGHKS and CDR2 YYEKEE. The germline ends are 14 bases apart after V is trimmed by 4 bases and J by 3 bases. Inclusive of the bounding cysteine and phenylalanine, the CDR3 is 15 residues long. The retained sequence is limited to the CDR3, 45 bases, with the frame set at the first base. These data belong to a study of T cell repertoires in cytomegalovirus infection (dated by TCRdb to between 2018 and 2021). At the level of the whole study: Because public TCR beta signatures pointed to carriage of CMV infection together with the matching HLA type, the HLA type of each donor mattered for the analysis. On the study overall, not on this receptor specifically: Cumulative frequency of public TCR beta family members discriminated carriers of CMV infection plus the relevant HLA type in this cohort and an independent approximately 370-donor cohort. The ex vivo response was dominated by HLA-C-restricted CMV-specific TCR beta clonotypes, and the single most frequent clonotype in two of eight donors was supplied by these HLA-C-restricted clonotypes.

Instrument on record: Illumina HiSeq 1500. The public reads were run again by TCRdb, first through fastp at Q25 and then through MiXCR, and only productive beta chains were kept. Rows matching on CDR3 protein sequence are summarized as one entry with the most common DNA and genes. Here the sample has about 140,000 distinct CDR3 sequences; 5% to 6.5% occur a single time. The ten largest clones add up to about a sixth of the sample. The V and J segments used are TRBV5-5 and TRBJ1-5, with a weak D call of TRBD1 (6 bases match). The sample comprised PBMCs. This clonotype was obtained from a human donor in good health (CMV status not recorded). Some clones in this sample may be carry-over from other donors' samples. The encoded CDR3 is CASSPGGRLNQPQHF. The nucleotides read TGTGCCAGCAGCCCCGGGGGGCGACTCAATCAGCCCCAGCATTTT. Where the CDR3 stops, the reference TRBV5-5 and TRBJ1-5 genes take over; the full variable domain is DAGVTQSPTHLIKTRGQQVTLRCSPISGHKSVSWYQQVLGQGPQFIFQYYEKEERGRGNFPDRFSARQFPNYSSELNVNALLLGDSALYLCASSPGGRLNQPQHFGDGTRLSIL.